Below are 32 T cell receptor beta chains sequenced from a single sample in a study of T cells in Graves' hyperthyroidism and ophthalmopathy. The TCR beta CDR3 regions underwent amplification using RNA transcripts as the source. Researchers ran a first-round RT-PCR on the TCR CDR3 using the HTBI primer set. TCRdb reanalysed the multiplex PCR reads using MiXCR and keeps one entry per CDR3 protein. The sample holds around 390,000 distinct CDR3 sequences, 13% to 15% seen once. Sequenced: blood. All receptors derive from a woman in her twenties or thirties with Graves' ophthalmopathy.

This clonotype was observed many times. J is TRBJ1-4 and V is TRBV3-1; D unresolved. The CDR3 consists of 15 residues. Germline loops: CDR1 LGHDT, CDR2 YNNKEL (reference sequence). V gave up 0 bases and J gave up 5 bases, with 10 bases separating them. The CDR3 is CASSQDWLGNEKLFF. The DNA of the CDR3 is TGTGCCAGCAGCCAAGACTGGTTGGGGAATGAAAAACTGTTTTTT.

This clonotype was seen repeatedly, ten times or more. J is TRBJ1-1 and V is TRBV11-2, with D perhaps TRBD1 (6 bases). V shed 0 bases and J shed 6 bases, with 32 bases lying between them. This CDR3 spans 21 amino acids. Germline V lookup: CDR1 SGHAT, CDR2 FQNNGV. The CDR3 sequence is CASSLEFGGRGLEGIYPEAFF. The CDR3 bases are TGTGCCAGCAGCTTAGAGTTTGGGGGACGGGGGCTGGAGGGAATTTACCCTGAAGCTTTCTTT.

The genes are TRBV12-3 or TRBV12-4 and TRBJ2-5; 11 bases fit TRBD2. The CDR3 spans 14 residues. V shed 8 bases, J shed 4 bases, and the junction held 6 bases outside the gene matches. CDR3 sequence reads: CASGPSGGRETQYF. The DNA of the CDR3 is TGTGCCAGCGGACCTAGCGGGGGGCGAGAGACCCAGTACTTC.

This clonotype was seen a handful of times. CDR3 nucleotide sequence: TGCAGTGCTATTTTCTTAGGGCTTCCAGAGACCCAGTACTTC. It encodes CSAIFLGLPETQYF. The chain uses TRBV20-1 and TRBJ2-5; D ambiguous. V was pared by 4 bases and J by 4 bases, with 16 bases between. The germline CDR1 and CDR2 sequences are DFQATT and SNEGSKA (reference sequence). This CDR3 region has 14 residues.

This clonotype was detected many times. J is TRBJ1-4 and V is TRBV28; no definite D call. V lost 8 bases and J 5 bases, leaving 12 bases between the germline ends. The CDR3 sequence is 13 residues long. Germline values: CDR1 MDHEN, CDR2 SYDVKM. CDR3 DNA sequence: TGTGCCAGCCAAAGCAGCCTCAATGAAAAACTGTTTTTT. Its protein product is CASQSSLNEKLFF.

This clonotype was recorded at least ten times. The rearrangement joins TRBV30 to TRBJ1-6, with 8 nucleotides matching TRBD1. The V gene's germline CDR1 is GTSNPN and CDR2 SVGIG (reference sequence). With V trimmed by 6 bases and J by 9 bases, 10 bases remained unmatched. The CDR3 is 14 amino acids. This CDR3 reads CACNGQGQASPLHF. DNA for the CDR3: TGTGCCTGCAATGGACAGGGACAGGCTTCACCCCTCCACTTT.

This clonotype was seen repeatedly, ten times or more. This chain joins TRBV30 and TRBJ1-1, with a tentative D call TRBD1 (6 bases). The V gene lost 1 base and the J gene lost 1 base, with 7 bases spanning the gap. This CDR3 comprises 13 residues. From germline, CDR1 is GTSNPN and CDR2 SVGIG (reference sequence). In DNA, the CDR3 is TGTGCCTGGAGTGGGACAGCGAACACTGAAGCTTTCTTT. It encodes CAWSGTANTEAFF.

This chain connects TRBV28 to TRBJ2-1; D is possibly TRBD2 (5 bases). The germline gives CDR1 MDHEN, CDR2 SYDVKM. V gave up 3 bases and J gave up 4 bases, with 16 bases separating them. The CDR3 is made up of 16 amino acids. The DNA for the CDR3 is TGTGCCAGCAGTTTGGAGGCGGGCCCGCCTTACAATGAGCAGTTCTTC. It yields the protein CASSLEAGPPYNEQFF. Full variable domain (remainder filled in from reference TRBV28 and TRBJ2-1): DVKVTQSSRYLVKRTGEKVFLECVQDMDHENMFWYRQDPGLGLRLIYFSYDVKMKEKGDIPEGYSVSREKKERFSLILESASTNQTSMYLCASSLEAGPPYNEQFFGPGTRLTVL.

This clonotype was observed at least ten times. The V call is TRBV28, the J call TRBJ1-2; no clear D gene. Trimming shortened V by 5 bases and J by 1 base, and 14 bases separated the two germline ends. Germline CDR1 MDHEN, CDR2 SYDVKM. The CDR3 loop spans 15 amino acids. CDR3 in DNA: TGTGCCAGCAGTCTGCCGGACGGCCATAACTATGGCTACACCTTC. Amino acids: CASSLPDGHNYGYTF.

In regard to this clonotype: This sequence may be a read error, since a much larger clone differs from it by one base. The chain employs TRBV6-1 and TRBJ1-2, with a possible D match to TRBD1 (6 bases). Trimming took off 6 bases at V and 4 bases at J, with 15 bases between the two ends. The CDR3 loop spans 14 amino acids. Germline CDR1 MNHNS, CDR2 SASEGT. The CDR3 DNA reads as TGTGCCAGCAGAAAGATGAGGGGGGTCTATGGCTACACCTTC. The encoded protein is CASRKMRGVYGYTF.

Many counts were recorded for this clonotype. V gene TRBV20-1 combines with J gene TRBJ1-1; D gene uncertain. The germline V gene encodes CDR1 DFQATT and CDR2 SNEGSKA (reference sequence). Trimming removed 6 bases from V and 3 bases from J, with 17 bases in between. The CDR3 spans 14 residues. The CDR3 bases are TGCAGTGCCCAGCCAGGAGGGATCTACACTGAAGCTTTCTTT. Protein sequence: CSAQPGGIYTEAFF.

Comment on this clonotype: Given a much more abundant clone one base away, this may be a read error. The chain recombines TRBV29-1 with TRBJ1-5; 9 bases line up with TRBD1. CDR3 length: 13 amino acids. Germline CDR1 and CDR2: SQVTM and ANQGSEA. J gave up 5 bases and V 4 bases, and 3 bases lay outside the gene matches. This CDR3 is CSVGTGVDQPQHF. CDR3 bases: TGCAGCGTTGGGACAGGGGTAGATCAGCCCCAGCATTTT.

This clonotype appeared a few times. The chain recombines TRBV9 with TRBJ2-5; 11 nucleotides agree with TRBD2. V was clipped by 0 bases and J by 0 bases; unmatched bases: 7. The CDR3 is 18 residues long. Germline lookup yields CDR1 SGDLS and CDR2 YYNGEE. The CDR3 sequence: CASSVAVAGGPDQETQYF. CDR3 nucleotides: TGTGCCAGCAGCGTAGCGGTAGCGGGGGGGCCGGACCAAGAGACCCAGTACTTC.

This clonotype was seen repeatedly, ten times or more. V is TRBV13 and J is TRBJ2-1; 11 positions match TRBD2. Germline values: CDR1 PRHDT, CDR2 FYEKMQ (reference sequence). CDR3 length: 15 residues. Germline trimming cut 3 bases from V and 7 bases from J; bases unmatched to any gene: 5. This CDR3 reads CASSFLAGGANEQFF. DNA for the CDR3: TGTGCCAGCAGCTTCCTAGCGGGGGGAGCGAATGAGCAGTTCTTC.

On this clonotype itself: Since a much larger clone is just one base distant, this may be a read error. V usage is TRBV5-1 and J usage is TRBJ2-7, with TRBD1 as a possible D gene (6 bases). CDR3 length: 13 amino acids. V lost 7 bases, J lost 6 bases, and 17 bases lay in between. In germline, CDR1 is SGHRS, CDR2 YFSETQ. The CDR3 nucleotides are TGCGCCAGCTTCCCCTTGGAAGGGGGCGAGCAGTACTTC. Amino acids: CASFPLEGGEQYF.

This clonotype has ten or more counts. The chain recombines TRBV7-9 with TRBJ2-7; TRBD1 aligns across 7 bases. Looked up from germline, CDR1 is SEHNR and CDR2 is FQNEAQ (reference sequence). J lost 4 bases, V lost 5 bases, and 8 bases had no gene match. This CDR3 comprises 14 residues. DNA of the CDR3: TGTGCCAGCAGCATACCAGGGGGTGGTTACGAGCAGTACTTC. Its protein product is CASSIPGGGYEQYF.

This clonotype was seen ten or more times. This chain joins TRBV30 and TRBJ2-3, with a weak D call TRBD1 (5 bases). CDR3 length equals 15 residues. Germline V gives CDR1 GTSNPN, CDR2 SVGIG (reference sequence). V dropped 0 bases and J dropped 0 bases, with 10 bases sitting between them. DNA of the CDR3: TGTGCCTGGAGTGTAGAAGGGGCTAGCACAGATACGCAGTATTTT. This translates into CAWSVEGASTDTQYF.

This clonotype was detected many times. The V and J genes are TRBV6-6 and TRBJ2-5, with D unclear. Trimming shortened V by 2 bases and J by 1 base, and 8 bases separated the two germline ends. Germline V gene lookup returns CDR1 MNHNY and CDR2 SVGAGI (reference sequence). The CDR3 length is 14 residues. Here the CDR3 reads CASSYGGPQETQYF. The CDR3 bases are TGTGCCAGCAGTTACGGTGGGCCCCAAGAGACCCAGTACTTC.

In its sample, this clonotype was seen many times. The gene calls are TRBV5-6 and TRBJ1-1; a weak D match, TRBD1 (6 bases). This CDR3 has 13 amino acids. From germline, CDR1 is SGHDT and CDR2 YYEEEE. V was clipped by 1 base and J by 10 bases, with 14 bases between them. DNA for the CDR3: TGTGCCAGCAGCTTGATCGCAGGGGAGGTAGCTTTCTTT. Translating gives CASSLIAGEVAFF.

Regarding this clonotype: A much larger clone lies a single base off, so this may be a read error. J is TRBJ2-1 and V is TRBV28; D is ambiguous. Germline V gene data show CDR1 as MDHEN and CDR2 as SYDVKM. The CDR3 is made up of 19 amino acids. CDR3 nucleotides: TGTACCAACAGTTCCACTCGCCAAGTCTACGGGCGATTCTACAATGAGCAGTTCTTC. Its translation is CTNSSTRQVYGRFYNEQFF.

This clonotype came up many times. The gene calls are TRBV18 and TRBJ2-1, with D unresolved. Germline V gives CDR1 KGHSH, CDR2 LQKENI. The ends were cut back, 2 bases at V and 5 bases at J, with 7 bases in the middle. The CDR3 is made up of 13 amino acids. CDR3 bases: TGTGCCAGCTCACCAATAACAGACAATGAGCAGTTCTTC. Its protein product is CASSPITDNEQFF.

This clonotype was seen a few times. The rearrangement joins TRBV6-1 to TRBJ2-7, with D possibly matching TRBD1 (5 bases). Germline V gives CDR1 MNHNS, CDR2 SASEGT. V was cut by 5 bases and J by 7 bases, with 9 bases left in between. This CDR3 has 11 amino acids. The CDR3 DNA reads as TGTGCCAGCAGTACTGCAGGGGAGCAGTACTTC. Its translation: CASSTAGEQYF.

This clonotype was found many times. This chain uses TRBV18 with TRBJ1-1; TRBD1 is a possible D gene (5 bases). Germline V gives CDR1 KGHSH, CDR2 LQKENI. The length of the CDR3 is 13 residues. Trimming took 1 base from V and 4 from J, leaving 7 bases between them. The CDR3 loop is CASSPQGPTEAFF. CDR3 sequence (DNA): TGTGCCAGCTCACCACAGGGGCCCACTGAAGCTTTCTTT. Complete variable domain (other parts from reference TRBV18 and TRBJ1-1): NAGVMQNPRHLVRRRGQEARLRCSPMKGHSHVYWYRQLPEEGLKFMVYLQKENIIDESGMPKERFSAEFPKEGPSILRIQQVVRGDSAAYFCASSPQGPTEAFFGQGTRLTVV.

At least ten counts were recorded for this clonotype. The V call is TRBV2, the J call TRBJ2-7; TRBD2 might be the D (5 bases). Trimming took off 6 bases at V and 4 bases at J, with 10 bases between the two ends. The CDR3 sequence is 12 residues long. Germline CDR1 and CDR2: SNHLY and FYNNEI. CDR3 sequence: CASRVSVYEQYF. CDR3 bases: TGTGCCAGCAGAGTTAGCGTATACGAGCAGTACTTC.

The table lists this clonotype with many counts. The chain recombines TRBV9 with TRBJ1-3; 7 bases fit TRBD1. Trimming at V came to 3 bases and at J to 1 base, leaving 10 bases not matched to a gene. From germline, CDR1 is SGDLS and CDR2 YYNGEE. The CDR3 is 17 residues long. CDR3: CASSDRQGVDSGNTIYF. The CDR3 DNA reads TGTGCCAGCAGCGATCGACAGGGAGTGGATTCTGGAAACACCATATATTTT.

The rearrangement joins TRBV6-1 to TRBJ1-6; D is ambiguous. The CDR3 is 13 residues long. The V end lost 11 bases, the J end lost 7 bases, and 15 bases lay between the germline ends. Germline CDR1 reads MNHNS; CDR2 reads SASEGT. In DNA, the CDR3 is TGTGCCGTACAAGAAAATCGGAATTCACCCCTCCACTTT. Its translation: CAVQENRNSPLHF.

This clonotype was detected many times. V and J are TRBV6-1 and TRBJ1-6; 9 bases match TRBD1. The CDR3 spans 15 residues. The ends lost 4 bases at V and 13 bases at J; junction bases unmatched: 11. Germline V gene sequence: CDR1 MNHNS, CDR2 SASEGT. The CDR3 protein is CASSGSGTGLSPLHF. The CDR3, as DNA: TGTGCCAGCAGTGGTTCCGGGACAGGGTTATCCCCCCTCCACTTT.

This clonotype has at least ten counts. The chain couples TRBV5-1 to TRBJ2-1; 10 bases line up with TRBD1. Germline V CDR1 and CDR2: SGHRS, YFSETQ. This CDR3 region has 15 residues. J gave up 8 bases and V 4 bases, and 9 bases lay outside the gene matches. The CDR3 protein is CASSMGQGFIDEQFF. The CDR3 DNA reads as TGCGCCAGCAGCATGGGACAGGGGTTTATCGATGAGCAGTTCTTC.

This clonotype was recorded at least ten times. The chain has TRBV15 and TRBJ1-5; a weak D match, TRBD1 (6 bases). This CDR3 region has 15 residues. The V end lost 6 bases, the J end lost 3 bases, and 15 bases lay between the germline ends. In germline, CDR1 is LNHNV, CDR2 YYDKDF (reference sequence). The chain's CDR3 is CATSQGSVDNQPQHF. CDR3 nucleotide sequence: TGTGCCACCAGTCAGGGGAGTGTGGACAATCAGCCCCAGCATTTT.

The V and J genes are TRBV29-1 and TRBJ1-1; possible D gene TRBD1, 5 bases. Per the germline V gene, CDR1 is SQVTM and CDR2 is ANQGSEA. The CDR3 is 14 residues long. V lost 6 bases to trimming and J lost 0 bases, with 14 bases between them. The CDR3 sequence: CSVGRGTMNTEAFF. CDR3 bases: TGCAGCGTCGGCCGGGGCACCATGAACACTGAAGCTTTCTTT.

In this sample, this clonotype turned up many times. The chain links TRBV3-1 to TRBJ2-7, with unresolved D. The CDR3 totals 13 residues. V lost 7 bases to trimming and J lost 3 bases, with 13 bases between them. Germline CDR1 is LGHDT and CDR2 is YNNKEL (reference sequence). CDR3: CASTAPGGYEQYF. The DNA of the CDR3 is TGTGCCAGCACTGCCCCGGGCGGCTACGAGCAGTACTTC.

The chain employs TRBV28 and TRBJ2-5; 10 bases line up with TRBD1. V lost 6 bases, J lost 6 bases, and 4 bases stayed unmatched. The CDR3 extends over 13 amino acids. CDR1 and CDR2 (germline): MDHEN, SYDVKM. The CDR3: CASRGQGMKTQYF. The CDR3, as DNA: TGTGCCAGCAGGGGACAGGGGATGAAGACCCAGTACTTC.